This record looks at one T cell receptor (beta chain) sequence and its context. Trimming removed 3 bases from V and 5 bases from J, with 16 bases in between. Per germline, CDR1 MNHEY and CDR2 SVGAGI. This CDR3 region has 15 residues. This table comes from immunoSEQ multiplex PCR, and its TCRdb copy is limited to in-frame clones, with some not included. The table shows some 170,000 clones, with around 73% occurring only once. The data belong to a study of blood T cell repertoires in COVID-19. Study in general: The cDNA or gDNA used as material had been derived from T cells, B-cell-depleted T cells, or PBMCs.

In Cohort 3, a recovered donor had either two negative PCRs, clearance, or symptom resolution. This TCR was sampled from a woman in her forties or fifties who had recovered from COVID-19. The specimen was PBMCs or T cells enriched from blood (not recorded which). This chain links TRBV6-5 with TRBJ1-1; D may be TRBD1 (6 bases). The CDR3 sequence: CASSYGGSRKTEAFF. In DNA, the CDR3 is TGTGCCAGCAGTTATGGGGGCAGTCGGAAGACTGAAGCTTTCTTT.